This T cell receptor beta chain was captured by sequencing in a study of shared clonotypes between healthy human individuals. Study-level background: The study used three CD4 naive, three CD4 memory, two CD8 naive and one CD8 memory plate per donor. Study-level findings and limits: Only blood was sampled, and tissue TCR repertoires likely differ from blood ones. Estimated richness values were generally larger in naive subsets than in memory subsets.

Comment on this clone: Its antigen is unidentified.

Every immunoSEQ plate was one replicate of a subset's evenly spread DNA. The data were produced by immunoSEQ multiplex PCR, yet TCRdb's version contains in-frame clones alone and is incomplete. The sample lists some 2 million clones; roughly 95% were seen once. The CDR3 consists of 13 residues. Trimming pared 1 base from V and 4 bases from J, leaving 6 bases between. From germline, CDR1 is MGHRA and CDR2 YSYEKL. The clonotype originates from a man aged 18 to 30 in good health. The sequencing sample was made of naive CD4+ T cells sorted from blood. The subset was: CD45RA+ positively selected. This chain joins TRBV4-1 and TRBJ2-3; D might be TRBD1 or TRBD2, each matching 5 bases. DNA for the CDR3: TGCGCCAGCAGCCAAGTGGGGGCAGATACGCAGTATTTT. It is translated as CASSQVGADTQYF.